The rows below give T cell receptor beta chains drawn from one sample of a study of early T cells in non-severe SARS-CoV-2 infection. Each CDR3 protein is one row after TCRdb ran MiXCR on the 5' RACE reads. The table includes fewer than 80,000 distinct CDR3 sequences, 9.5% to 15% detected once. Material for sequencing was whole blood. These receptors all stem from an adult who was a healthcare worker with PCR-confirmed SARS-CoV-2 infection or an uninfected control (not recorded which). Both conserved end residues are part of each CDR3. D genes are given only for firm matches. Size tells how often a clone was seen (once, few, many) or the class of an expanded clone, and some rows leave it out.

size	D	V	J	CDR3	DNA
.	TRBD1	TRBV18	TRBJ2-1	CASSLPLRGQVYNEQFF	TGTGCCAGCTCACTACCTCTTAGGGGACAGGTCTACAATGAGCAGTTCTTC
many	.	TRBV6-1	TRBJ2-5	CASRPLRETQYF	TGTGCCAGCAGGCCCCTTCGGGAGACCCAGTACTTC
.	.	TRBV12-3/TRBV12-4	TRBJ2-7	CASSQASWSYEQYF	TGTGCCAGCAGCCAAGCTAGTTGGTCCTACGAGCAGTACTTC
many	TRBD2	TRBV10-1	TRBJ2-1	CASRPTTGLAGGHNEQFF	TGCGCCAGCAGACCTACTACGGGACTAGCGGGAGGACACAATGAGCAGTTCTTC
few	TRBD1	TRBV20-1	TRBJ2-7	CSAKGGQGTYEQYF	TGCAGTGCAAAGGGGGGACAGGGAACCTACGAGCAGTACTTC
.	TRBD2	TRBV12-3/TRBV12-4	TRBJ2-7	CASSTGTSGYEQYF	TGTGCCAGCAGTACCGGGACTAGCGGTTACGAGCAGTACTTC
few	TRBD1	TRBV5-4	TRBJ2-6	CASSLSRGPFSGANVLTF	TGTGCCAGCAGCTTATCCAGGGGGCCCTTCTCTGGGGCCAACGTCCTGACTTTC
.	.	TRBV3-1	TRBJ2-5	CASSQERTGQETQYF	TGTGCCAGCAGCCAAGAGCGGACGGGGCAAGAGACCCAGTACTTC
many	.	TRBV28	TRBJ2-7	CASSSIRRREQYF	TGTGCCAGCAGTTCCATCCGTCGACGCGAGCAGTACTTC
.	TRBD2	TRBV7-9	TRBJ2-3	CASSLTSVSTDTQYF	TGTGCCAGCAGCTTGACTAGCGTAAGCACAGATACGCAGTATTTT
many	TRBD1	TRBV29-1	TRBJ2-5	CSVGGTGGQETQYF	TGCAGCGTTGGGGGGACAGGGGGCCAAGAGACCCAGTACTTC
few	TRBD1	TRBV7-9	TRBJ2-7	CASSYSGTGVAEQYF	TGTGCCAGCAGTTACTCCGGGACAGGGGTTGCCGAGCAGTACTTC
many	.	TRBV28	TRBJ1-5	CASRVPHQPQHF	TGTGCCAGCAGAGTCCCCCATCAGCCCCAGCATTTT
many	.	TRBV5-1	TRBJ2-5	CASSYSSEETQYF	TGCGCCAGCAGCTACTCGAGTGAAGAGACCCAGTACTTC
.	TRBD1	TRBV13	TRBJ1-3	CASSPDRDQTGNTIYF	TGTGCCAGCAGCCCGGACAGGGACCAGACTGGAAACACCATATATTTT
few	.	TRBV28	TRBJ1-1	CASSPPPGQGAFF	TGTGCCAGCAGTCCCCCCCCGGGGCAGGGTGCTTTCTTT
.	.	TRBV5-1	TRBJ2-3	CASSFLFASTDTQYF	TGCGCCAGCAGCTTCCTGTTCGCTAGCACAGATACGCAGTATTTT